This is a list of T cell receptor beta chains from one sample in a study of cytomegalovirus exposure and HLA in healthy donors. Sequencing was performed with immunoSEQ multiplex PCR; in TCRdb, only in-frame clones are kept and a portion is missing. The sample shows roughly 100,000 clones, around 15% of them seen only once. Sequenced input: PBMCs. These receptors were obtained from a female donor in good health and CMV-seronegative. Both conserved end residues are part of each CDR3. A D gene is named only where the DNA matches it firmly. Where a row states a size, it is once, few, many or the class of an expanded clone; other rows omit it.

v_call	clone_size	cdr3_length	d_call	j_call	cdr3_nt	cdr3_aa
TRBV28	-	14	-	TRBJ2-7	TGTGCCAGCACCCTAACCCCAGGGGCGCGAGAGCAGTACTTC	CASTLTPGAREQYF
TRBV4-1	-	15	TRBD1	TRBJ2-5	TGCGCCAGCAGCCAAACCGGGACAGGGGGCGGGACCCAGTACTTC	CASSQTGTGGGTQYF
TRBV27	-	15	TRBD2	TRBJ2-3	TGTGCCAGCAGGCGTAGCGGGACCCGCACAGATACGCAGTATTTT	CASRRSGTRTDTQYF
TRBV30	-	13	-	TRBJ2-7	TGTGCCTGGAGCTGGGGGGGCGGGAACGAGCAGTACTTC	CAWSWGGGNEQYF
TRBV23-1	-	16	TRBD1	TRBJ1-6	TGCGCCAGCAGCCAACTGACAGGGTTTTATAATTCACCCCTCCACTTT	CASSQLTGFYNSPLHF
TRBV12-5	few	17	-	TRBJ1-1	TGTGCTAGTGGTTTGGTACCGGGGGGCATCGGGAACACTGAAGCTTTCTTT	CASGLVPGGIGNTEAFF
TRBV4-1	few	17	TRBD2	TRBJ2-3	TGCGCCAGCAGGCAAGGCGGACTAGCGGGGTACACAGATACGCAGTATTTT	CASRQGGLAGYTDTQYF
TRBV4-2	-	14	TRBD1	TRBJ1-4	TGTGCCAGCAGCCAGTCTAGGGGGCCGGGATTTTGGTTTTTT	CASSQSRGPGFWFF
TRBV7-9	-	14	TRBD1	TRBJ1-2	TGTGCCAGCAGCTTCCCGGACAGGGCCTATGGCTACACCTTC	CASSFPDRAYGYTF
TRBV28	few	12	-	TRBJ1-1	TGTGCCAGCAGCCGAAGACAGACCGAAGCTTTCTTT	CASSRRQTEAFF
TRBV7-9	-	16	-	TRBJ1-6	TGTGCCAGCAGCTTGGACTTCCCCATTAATAATTCACCCCTCCACTTT	CASSLDFPINNSPLHF
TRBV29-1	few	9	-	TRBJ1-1	TGCAGCGTTGATGAGGAAGCTTTCTTT	CSVDEEAFF
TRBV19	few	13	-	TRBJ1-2	TGTGCCAGTAGCCATGAAGACGGGGGGGGCTACACCTTC	CASSHEDGGGYTF
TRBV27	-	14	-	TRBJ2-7	TGTGCCAGCAGTCAGGGAGGCCCGACCTACGAGCAGTACTTC	CASSQGGPTYEQYF
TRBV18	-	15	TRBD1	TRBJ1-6	TGTGCCAGCTCACCACAGGACAGGGGTAGAGCACCCCTCCACTTT	CASSPQDRGRAPLHF
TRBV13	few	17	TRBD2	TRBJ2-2	TGTGCCAGCAGCTCGTCCGGGACTAGCGGGAGCACCGGGGAGCTGTTTTTT	CASSSSGTSGSTGELFF
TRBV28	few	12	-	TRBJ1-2	TGTGCCAGCAGTTTAGGAGTCTACGGCTACACCTTC	CASSLGVYGYTF